This TCR beta chain was recorded in a study of T cells after yellow fever vaccination. The CDR3 consists of 17 residues. CDR1 DFQATT and CDR2 SNEGSKA come from the germline V gene (reference sequence). The junction had 16 bases not matched to a gene; V was cut back by 4 bases and J by 2 bases. TCRdb used MiXCR to reprocess the 5' RACE reads, holding one entry per CDR3 protein. The sample gives hundreds of thousands of distinct CDR3 sequences, around 19% of which show up once; roughly a sixth is in the top ten. The TCR was taken from a man aged 18 to 35 who received the YFV17D yellow fever vaccine. The V call is TRBV20-1, the J call TRBJ1-2, with 7 bases fitting TRBD1. Sample: PBMCs, taken before the yellow fever booster vaccination. CDR3 sequence: CSATLLQTGRGNYGYTF. CDR3 DNA sequence: TGCAGTGCTACCCTACTTCAGACAGGGCGTGGGAACTATGGCTACACCTTC.